This TCR beta chain was obtained from a study of T cells in Graves' hyperthyroidism and ophthalmopathy. Study-level points and caveats: A model using 13 V-J features told ophthalmopathy apart from stable hyperthyroidism. Expanded thyroid clonotypes (above 0.001) were mostly also found in blood.

Amplification targeted TCR beta CDR3 regions from RNA transcripts. A set of HTBI primers served as the primers for a first-round RT-PCR of the TCR CDR3. One entry per CDR3 protein results from TCRdb running MiXCR on the multiplex PCR reads. The sample consists of 480,000 or so distinct CDR3 sequences, around 43% of them appearing once. Researchers barred patients who had uncontrolled infection, other autoimmune disease, pregnancy or lactation. Thyroid ultrasound, orbital computed tomography, clinical symptoms, and serum thyroxine and TRAb underpinned diagnoses. As regards this clonotype: Antigen unknown.

The germline CDR1 and CDR2 sequences are LGHDT and YNNKEL (reference sequence). The CDR3 totals 11 residues. V dropped 5 bases and J dropped 14 bases, with 12 bases sitting between them. Source material: peripheral blood or thyroid tissue (not recorded which). The receptor was isolated from an adult woman with Graves' disease, either hyperthyroidism or ophthalmopathy (not recorded which). The chain recombines TRBV3-1 with TRBJ1-4, with D unresolved. CDR3 nucleotide sequence: TGTGCCAGCAGCGGAGCGTATGGGCTGTTTTTT. Translating gives CASSGAYGLFF.